The 26 T cell receptor beta chains reported below all come from one sample, sequenced in a study of shared clonotypes between healthy human individuals. Profiling relied on immunoSEQ multiplex PCR, and the TCRdb table lists in-frame clones only, not all of them. The table lists some 1 million clones, about 75% of them singletons. The sample consisted of memory CD4+ T cells sorted from blood. Stated subset: CD45RA-negative fraction. The receptors were sampled from a man aged 18 to 29 in good health.

This chain uses TRBV11-2 with TRBJ2-4; D is undetermined. Germline CDR1 is SGHAT and CDR2 is FQNNGV. The CDR3 contains 15 residues. V shed 0 bases and J shed 0 bases, with 6 bases lying between them. CDR3 protein: CASSLDQLAKNIQYF. The CDR3 DNA sequence: TGTGCCAGCAGCTTAGATCAACTAGCCAAAAACATTCAGTACTTC.

The gene calls are TRBV5-4 and TRBJ2-5; 9 nucleotides match TRBD2. In germline, CDR1 is SGHNT, CDR2 YYREEE (reference sequence). Trimming removed 3 bases from V and 5 bases from J; junction bases left unmatched: 8. CDR3 size: 15 residues. The CDR3 protein is CASSSAGGVRETQYF. CDR3 coding DNA: TGTGCCAGCAGCTCGGCGGGGGGGGTTCGGGAGACCCAGTACTTC.

This clone has a handful of counts. The gene calls are TRBV7-2 and TRBJ2-3; D gene uncertain. V was shortened by 1 base and J by 3 bases, with 8 bases between the two germline ends. The CDR3 runs to 14 residues. In germline, CDR1 is SGHTA, CDR2 FQGNSA. CDR3 DNA sequence: TGTGCCAGCAGCTTAGGGACCAAAACAGATACGCAGTATTTT. As protein: CASSLGTKTDTQYF.

The chain recombines TRBV18 with TRBJ2-1; 12 bases are shared with TRBD2. V dropped 8 bases and J dropped 10; count of bases not matched to a gene: 12. In germline, CDR1 is KGHSH, CDR2 LQKENI. The CDR3 is made up of 15 amino acids. The CDR3 sequence: CASHEQGLAGQEQFF. CDR3 coding DNA: TGTGCCAGCCACGAACAGGGACTAGCGGGCCAAGAGCAGTTCTTC.

V is TRBV4-3 and J is TRBJ1-1, with D possibly matching TRBD1 (6 bases). Germline V gene lookup returns CDR1 LGHNA and CDR2 YSLEER. CDR3 size: 15 residues. V was pared by 3 bases and J by 4 bases, with 15 bases between. The CDR3 coding sequence is TGCGCCAGCAGCCATGGAACAGGGTCGGGCACTGAAGCTTTCTTT. Protein product: CASSHGTGSGTEAFF.

This clone was seen a few times. The sample contains more than one DNA sequence encoding this CDR3. This chain joins TRBV5-6 and TRBJ1-1; unclear D gene. Germline lookup yields CDR1 SGHDT and CDR2 YYEEEE. V lost 1 base and J lost 0, with 7 bases in between. The CDR3 totals 14 residues. The CDR3 spells CASSLRRLNTEAFF. DNA for the CDR3: TGTGCCAGCAGCTTGAGGCGGCTGAACACTGAAGCTTTCTTT.

The V and J genes are TRBV29-1 and TRBJ1-4; D possibly corresponds to TRBD1 (5 bases). The V gene lost 4 bases and the J gene lost 7 bases, with 16 bases spanning the gap. The CDR3 is made up of 14 amino acids. Germline CDR1 SQVTM, CDR2 ANQGSEA. DNA of the CDR3: TGCAGCGTTGGGGGGACCCTCGCAGGTGAAAAACTGTTTTTT. Translation: CSVGGTLAGEKLFF.

The V and J genes are TRBV30 and TRBJ2-2, with D maybe TRBD1 (5 bases). This CDR3 has 14 amino acids. Trimming left V 4 bases short and J 2 bases short, with 11 bases between. Germline V gives CDR1 GTSNPN, CDR2 SVGIG (reference sequence). The CDR3 protein is CAWTRQTNTGELFF. CDR3 nucleotides: TGTGCCTGGACTCGACAGACTAACACCGGGGAGCTGTTTTTT.

The chain joins TRBV7-9 to TRBJ2-7, with D unclear. Trimming took 0 bases from V and 3 from J, leaving 9 bases between them. This CDR3 comprises 14 residues. In germline, CDR1 is SEHNR, CDR2 FQNEAQ (reference sequence). CDR3 in amino acids: CASSLAGSDYEQYF. The CDR3 DNA reads TGTGCCAGCAGCTTAGCTGGCAGCGACTACGAGCAGTACTTC.

The rearrangement uses TRBV13 and TRBJ2-3; TRBD2 might be the D (5 bases). CDR3 length equals 13 residues. The V end was cut by 5 bases, the J end by 9 bases, with 15 bases between. Per the germline V gene, CDR1 is PRHDT and CDR2 is FYEKMQ (reference sequence). CDR3 in amino acids: CASSLNIASTQYF. The CDR3 DNA is TGTGCCAGCAGCCTAAATATAGCGTCGACGCAGTATTTT.

The chain combines TRBV5-1 with TRBJ2-3; 10 nucleotides match TRBD1. J gave up 6 bases and V 4 bases, and 8 bases lay outside the gene matches. CDR3 size: 15 residues. Germline loops: CDR1 SGHRS, CDR2 YFSETQ. The CDR3 sequence is CASSSIGTGADTQYF. CDR3 in DNA: TGCGCCAGCAGCAGCATCGGGACAGGGGCCGATACGCAGTATTTT. The full variable domain, with the rest looked up from reference TRBV5-1 and TRBJ2-3, is KAGVTQTPRYLIKTRGQQVTLSCSPISGHRSVSWYQQTPGQGLQFLFEYFSETQRNKGNFPGRFSGRQFSNSRSEMNVSTLELGDSALYLCASSSIGTGADTQYFGPGTRLTVL.

This clone was recorded only once. The CDR3: CASINTDTQYF. As DNA, the CDR3 is TGCGCCAGCATAAACACAGATACGCAGTATTTT. The chain links TRBV10-1 to TRBJ2-3, with D hard to call. The germline V and J ends were trimmed by 7 bases and 2 bases, with 4 bases remaining between them. The CDR3 is 11 residues long. From germline, CDR1 is WNHNN and CDR2 SYGVQD (reference sequence).

The chain combines TRBV4-3 with TRBJ1-1; weak D call: TRBD1 (5 bases). Trimming removed 3 bases at V and 1 base at J, with 9 bases between. CDR3 length: 14 amino acids. Germline V lookup: CDR1 LGHNA, CDR2 YSLEER. For the CDR3, the DNA is TGCGCCAGCAGCCAGGACGGACAGAACACTGAAGCTTTCTTT. This encodes CASSQDGQNTEAFF.

Notes on this clone: Other nucleotide sequences from this sample produce the same CDR3. V is TRBV6-5 and J is TRBJ2-7; 9 positions match TRBD2. V was pared by 0 bases and J by 2 bases, with 2 bases of the junction left unmatched. Germline CDR1 reads MNHEY; CDR2 reads SVGAGI. This CDR3 has 15 residues. CDR3 DNA sequence: TGTGCCAGCAGTTACTCTAGCGGGGGCACCTACGAGCAGTACTTC. It codes for CASSYSSGGTYEQYF.

In regard to this clone: A much larger clone differs by one base, so this may be a read error. This CDR3 is also generated by other DNA sequences in the sample. The rearrangement links TRBV27 to TRBJ2-7, with no clear D. Germline V gene data show CDR1 as MNHEY and CDR2 as SMNVEV (reference sequence). The CDR3 is made up of 11 amino acids. The V end was cut by 5 bases, the J end by 3 bases, with 5 bases between. CDR3 DNA: TGTGCCAGCAGTAATTTCTACGAGCAGTACTTC. Residues: CASSNFYEQYF.

The chain is built from TRBV7-9 and TRBJ2-5; 11 bases are a match to TRBD2. The CDR3 length is 15 residues. Germline trimming cut 3 bases from V and 3 bases from J; bases unmatched to any gene: 3. Germline lookup yields CDR1 SEHNR and CDR2 FQNEAQ (reference sequence). CDR3 nucleotide sequence: TGTGCCAGCAGCTTTAGCGGGAGGGGGAAAGAGACCCAGTACTTC. As protein: CASSFSGRGKETQYF. The full variable domain, rest sourced from reference TRBV7-9 and TRBJ2-5, is DTGVSQNPRHKITKRGQNVTFRCDPISEHNRLYWYRQTLGQGPEFLTYFQNEAQLEKSRLLSDRFSAERPKGSFSTLEIQRTEQGDSAMYLCASSFSGRGKETQYFGPGTRLLVL.

The chain recombines TRBV10-3 with TRBJ1-1; 9 nucleotides line up with TRBD1. Germline CDR1 and CDR2: ENHRY and SYGVKD. Trimming removed 4 bases from V and 4 bases from J; junction bases left unmatched: 10. The CDR3 has 16 amino acids. The CDR3 sequence: CAISAQGAPRFTEAFF. CDR3 bases: TGTGCCATCAGTGCACAGGGGGCGCCGAGATTCACTGAAGCTTTCTTT.

This clone was seen just once. The CDR3 DNA is TGTGCCAGCAGCTTAGATTGGGGCAGGGGAAACATTCAGTACTTC. It is translated as CASSLDWGRGNIQYF. This sequence joins TRBV11-3 and TRBJ2-4; D possibly corresponds to TRBD1 (6 bases). The germline V gene encodes CDR1 SGHNT and CDR2 YENEEA. V was pared by 0 bases and J by 6 bases, with 12 bases between. CDR3 length: 15 amino acids.

A single count supports this clone. The chain is built from TRBV30 and TRBJ1-2; D gene uncertain. The CDR3 length is 13 residues. V lost 0 bases to trimming and J lost 2 bases, with 7 bases between them. Germline V gene lookup returns CDR1 GTSNPN and CDR2 SVGIG (reference sequence). CDR3 sequence reads: CAWSVVQNYGYTF. The CDR3 nucleotides read TGTGCCTGGAGTGTGGTACAGAACTATGGCTACACCTTC.

The chain recombines TRBV13 with TRBJ1-3; tentatively, D is TRBD1 (5 bases). V lost 5 bases and J lost 3, with 14 bases in between. The germline gives CDR1 PRHDT, CDR2 FYEKMQ (reference sequence). CDR3 length: 15 amino acids. CDR3: CASSLVWDFGNTIYF. The CDR3 DNA is TGTGCCAGCAGCCTAGTCTGGGACTTTGGAAACACCATATATTTT.

The chain is built from TRBV2 and TRBJ2-7; D could derive from TRBD1 or TRBD2 (5 bases each). This CDR3 comprises 15 residues. V lost 1 base and J 7 bases, leaving 17 bases between the germline ends. Germline V gene data show CDR1 as SNHLY and CDR2 as FYNNEI. The CDR3 sequence: CASSEGPSLGEEQYF. As DNA, the CDR3 is TGTGCCAGCAGTGAAGGTCCCTCATTGGGGGAAGAGCAGTACTTC.

The DNA for the CDR3 is TGTGCCATCAGCGAGACAGGCTCCTATAATTCACCCCTCCACTTT. Its protein is CAISETGSYNSPLHF. The chain links TRBV10-3 to TRBJ1-6; possibly TRBD1 for D (6 bases). V lost 6 bases to trimming and J lost 0 bases, with 9 bases between them. This CDR3 is 15 amino acids long. Germline V gives CDR1 ENHRY, CDR2 SYGVKD.

This rearrangement joins TRBV18 to TRBJ2-4; 13 positions agree with TRBD2. The CDR3 has 17 amino acids. Germline-derived CDR1 and CDR2 are KGHSH and LQKENI. Losses at the gene ends were 3 bases for V and 2 bases for J; bases not matched to a gene: 4. The chain's CDR3 is CASSPPGLAGTKNIQYF. DNA for the CDR3: TGTGCCAGCTCACCGCCGGGACTAGCGGGAACCAAAAACATTCAGTACTTC.

The V gene is TRBV14, the J gene TRBJ2-1; 13 bases align to TRBD2. CDR3 length: 18 amino acids. The J segment lost 0 bases and the V segment lost 6 bases, leaving 8 bases of the junction unmatched. Germline lookup yields CDR1 SGHDN and CDR2 FVKESK. CDR3 sequence reads: CASRPGWTSGSSYNEQFF. DNA for the CDR3: TGTGCCAGCAGGCCCGGATGGACTAGCGGGAGCTCCTACAATGAGCAGTTCTTC.

The chain uses TRBV10-3 and TRBJ1-1; a weak D match, TRBD1 (5 bases). The germline V gene has CDR1 ENHRY and CDR2 SYGVKD. The CDR3 loop spans 14 amino acids. Between the trimmed V and J ends, which lost 3 bases and 5 bases, there was a span of 13 bases. CDR3 amino acids: CAISEDRGGTEAFF. The DNA for the CDR3 is TGTGCCATCAGTGAAGACAGAGGAGGAACTGAAGCTTTCTTT.

This clone has more than one count but fewer than ten. The chain couples TRBV30 to TRBJ1-2; D unclear. The CDR3 sequence is 12 residues long. Germline values: CDR1 GTSNPN, CDR2 SVGIG (reference sequence). Trimming stripped 3 bases from V and 4 bases from J, with 9 bases between. CDR3 sequence: CAWRAPGYGYTF. CDR3 nucleotides: TGTGCCTGGAGGGCGCCCGGCTATGGCTACACCTTC. The full variable domain, rest sourced from reference TRBV30 and TRBJ1-2, is SQTIHQWPATLVQPVGSPLSLECTVEGTSNPNLYWYRQAAGRGLQLLFYSVGIGQISSEVPQNLSASRPQDRQFILSSKKLLLSDSGFYLCAWRAPGYGYTFGSGTRLTVV.